The T cell receptor beta chain described here comes from a study of follicular helper T cells after annual influenza vaccination. Study information: Days 0, 7 and 28 post-vaccination were the blood draw times. General observations from the study: Recurrent ICOS+CD38+ cTfh clonotypes included tetramer and AIM influenza-specific ones. Change in circulating plasmablasts correlated with ICOS+CD38+ cTfh clonality change. Most later recoveries of Day 7 ICOS+CD38+ clones were ICOS-CD38- cTfh.

V was cut by 2 bases and J by 6 bases, with 13 bases left in between. This CDR3 comprises 14 residues. CDR1 and CDR2 (germline): SGHVS, FQNEAQ. TCRdb keeps only in-frame clones here, not all; method: immunoSEQ multiplex PCR. Of 11,000 to 15,000 clones listed, 84% are singletons. Concerning this clone: No antigen is known for it.

Time point: 2014-2015 season, pre-vaccination. The chain links TRBV7-8 to TRBJ1-1; D is unclear. The clonotype comes from an adult who received the influenza vaccine. The specimen comprised CXCR5- memory CD4+ T cells sorted from blood, sampled on the day of influenza vaccination. The CDR3 DNA follows: TGTGCCAGCAGCTTACAAACCGCAAGCTCTGAAGCTTTCTTT. Its translation is CASSLQTASSEAFF.